Below, one T cell receptor (beta chain) is given with its context. The target antigen is unknown. The trim removed 0 bases at V and 8 bases at J, leaving 9 bases unmatched. This CDR3 has 15 amino acids. Germline CDR1 reads SGHRS; CDR2 reads YFSETQ. The entry originates in a study of cytomegalovirus exposure and HLA in healthy donors. Findings of the study overall: Some public TCRs appeared in many individuals, while most sequences were rare.

Both 60 Vbeta primers and 13 Jbeta primers went into the PCR. TCRdb keeps only in-frame clones here, not all; method: immunoSEQ multiplex PCR. The sample shows about 110,000 clones, under 90% of them seen only once. The sequencing sample was made of PBMCs. The gene calls are TRBV5-1 and TRBJ1-2; 8 nucleotides line up with TRBD1. This clonotype was obtained from a woman younger than 45 in good health and CMV-seronegative. This chain's CDR3 is CASSLGARGLEGYTF. As DNA, the CDR3 is TGCGCCAGCAGCTTGGGGGCCAGGGGGCTGGAAGGCTACACCTTC.